Each of the 17 T cell receptor beta chains below was sequenced from the same sample in a study of blood T cells in healthy people across ages. For the second PCR, which ran for roughly 6 to 12 cycles, a sample-barcoded 5' primer and a J-beta primer mix were used. TCRdb reprocessed the 5' RACE reads via MiXCR and lists one record per CDR3 protein. The table shows roughly 1.5 million distinct CDR3 sequences, with about 45% occurring only once. The sequenced material came from blood. The receptors here all came from a woman between 18 and 29 years old in good health.

V gene TRBV3-1 combines with J gene TRBJ1-5; D is unclear. The CDR3 length is 16 residues. With 5 bases removed from V and 0 bases from J, the gap between germline ends came to 14 bases. The germline CDR1 and CDR2 sequences are LGHDT and YNNKEL (reference sequence). The CDR3 loop is CASSLGEGHSNQPQHF. For the CDR3, the DNA is TGTGCCAGCAGCTTAGGCGAGGGCCATAGCAATCAGCCCCAGCATTTT. Full variable domain (outside the CDR3, taken from reference TRBV3-1 and TRBJ1-5): DTAVSQTPKYLVTQMGNDKSIKCEQNLGHDTMYWYKQDSKKFLKIMFSYNNKELIINETVPNRFSPKSPDKAHLNLHINSLELGDSAVYFCASSLGEGHSNQPQHFGDGTRLSIL.

This clonotype was seen only a few times. This may come from a read error, since a much larger clone is one base off. In nucleotides, the CDR3 is TGTGCCAGCACCCGGGACAGGGCCTACGAGCAGTACTTC. It specifies CASTRDRAYEQYF. The V call is TRBV7-2, the J call TRBJ2-7; 9 bases align to TRBD1. Trimming removed 7 bases from V and 2 bases from J; junction bases left unmatched: 3. CDR1 is SGHTA and CDR2 is FQGNSA in the germline V gene. The CDR3 consists of 13 residues. Drawing the rest from reference TRBV7-2 and TRBJ2-7, the complete variable domain is GAGVSQSPSNKVTEKGKDVELRCDPISGHTALYWYRQSLGQGLEFLIYFQGNSAPDKSGLPSDRFSAERTGGSVSTLTIQRTQQEDSAVYLCASTRDRAYEQYFGPGTRLTVT.

The chain combines TRBV14 with TRBJ1-1; 11 positions match TRBD1. The trim removed 0 bases at V and 1 base at J, leaving 10 bases unmatched. This CDR3 has 19 amino acids. CDR1 is SGHDN, CDR2 FVKESK, per germline. The CDR3: CASSQEDRGRKVSNTEAFF. In DNA, the CDR3 is TGTGCCAGCAGCCAAGAGGACAGGGGGCGCAAGGTGTCGAACACTGAAGCTTTCTTT.

This clonotype was counted a few times. This chain connects TRBV6-5 to TRBJ2-7; TRBD2 matches 9 bases. Gene TRBJ2-5 matches the end of the DNA better, so the J call may be wrong. Per the germline V gene, CDR1 is MNHEY and CDR2 is SVGAGI. The CDR3 covers 15 residues. For the CDR3, the DNA is TGTGCCAGCAGTTACGGGGGGACTAGCAGGGAGACCCAGTACTTC. Amino acids: CASSYGGTSRETQYF.

This clonotype was observed a handful of times. V gene TRBV7-4 combines with J gene TRBJ1-6, with D perhaps TRBD1 (5 bases). CDR1 is SGHVT, CDR2 SQSDAQ, per germline. V lost 4 bases, J lost 0 bases, and 22 bases lay in between. CDR3 length: 20 amino acids. The CDR3 spells CASSSNRPLQGSSYNSPLHF. The DNA for the CDR3 is TGTGCCAGCAGCTCTAATCGACCCCTCCAGGGAAGCTCCTATAATTCACCCCTCCACTTT.

Comments on this clonotype: One end of the junction varies from germline; a read error may be responsible. The chain uses TRBV20-1 and TRBJ2-7, with 7 bases that match TRBD1. The germline V gene has CDR1 DFQATT and CDR2 SNEGSKA (reference sequence). The CDR3 is 15 amino acids. The CDR3 nucleotides read TGCAGTACTAGAGAAGTAGGGGGCGGATACTACGAGCAGTACTTC. Its translation is CSTREVGGGYYEQYF.

This clonotype was seen a handful of times. The J gene is TRBJ2-1, the V gene TRBV4-3, with TRBD2 identical over 10 bases. The CDR3 sequence is 16 residues long. The trim removed 4 bases at V and 10 bases at J, leaving 13 bases unmatched. The germline gives CDR1 LGHNA, CDR2 YSLEER. The CDR3 nucleotides are TGCGCCAGCAGCCTAGCGGGGGGAACGTTTGGTCGGGAGCAGTTCTTC. It translates to CASSLAGGTFGREQFF.

A word on this clonotype: At one end the junction does not follow the germline gene, possibly because of a read error. The chain employs TRBV6-2 or TRBV6-3 and TRBJ2-1; 9 nucleotides align to TRBD2. The CDR3 spans 18 residues. CDR1 and CDR2 (germline): MNHEY, SVGEGT. CDR3 region: CAGSYSIGGGASYNEQFF. As DNA, the CDR3 is TGTGCCGGCAGTTACTCGATTGGCGGGGGGGCCTCCTACAATGAGCAGTTCTTC.

This clonotype was counted a single time. The V call is TRBV25-1, the J call TRBJ1-1; no reliable D call. The CDR3 spans 13 residues. Germline assignment: CDR1 MGHDK and CDR2 SYGVNS. Trimming took off 1 base at V and 8 bases at J, with 11 bases between the two ends. The CDR3 loop is CASSEWRETEAFF. The CDR3 bases are TGTGCCAGCAGTGAATGGAGAGAGACGGAAGCTTTCTTT.

There are a few counts of this clonotype. The chain employs TRBV4-3 and TRBJ2-3; 9 bases line up with TRBD2. With 9 bases clipped from V and 5 bases from J, the junction kept 6 bases outside the gene matches. The CDR3 covers 13 residues. Per germline, CDR1 LGHNA and CDR2 YSLEER. CDR3 sequence (DNA): TGCGCCAGTTCGCGGGAGGGGGGAGATACGCAGTATTTT. This translates into CASSREGGDTQYF.

The chain joins TRBV4-3 to TRBJ2-3; D perhaps matches TRBD2 (6 bases). Germline assignment: CDR1 LGHNA and CDR2 YSLEER. The CDR3 is 16 amino acids. The V end was cut by 2 bases, the J end by 2 bases, with 14 bases between. CDR3 nucleotide sequence: TGCGCCAGCAGCCAACAAACCGGACTAAACACAGATACGCAGTATTTT. Protein: CASSQQTGLNTDTQYF.

CDR3 coding DNA: TGTGCCAGCAGTGAAATGCAGCTCAAAAACATTCAGTACTTC. It encodes CASSEMQLKNIQYF. The rearrangement joins TRBV6-1 to TRBJ2-4; no firm D call. Trimming cost V 2 bases and J 3 bases, with 8 bases left between them. CDR1 MNHNS and CDR2 SASEGT come from the germline V gene. CDR3 size: 14 residues.

V usage is TRBV7-2 and J usage is TRBJ2-1; D may match TRBD1 or TRBD2 (5 bases each). The V end lost 5 bases, the J end lost 4 bases, and 15 bases lay between the germline ends. This CDR3 is 15 amino acids long. Germline V gives CDR1 SGHTA, CDR2 FQGNSA. The CDR3 DNA reads TGTGCCAGCAGCCGAACAAGGGACGGTTACAATGAGCAGTTCTTC. It yields the protein CASSRTRDGYNEQFF.

The CDR3 region is CATSDLYSNQPQHF. Written as DNA, the CDR3 is TGTGCCACCAGTGATTTGTATAGCAATCAGCCCCAGCATTTT. This rearrangement joins TRBV24-1 to TRBJ1-5; D is unclear. CDR3 length: 14 amino acids. Trimming shortened V by 0 bases and J by 0 bases, and 2 bases separated the two germline ends. Germline CDR1 reads KGHDR; CDR2 reads SFDVKD.

The sample holds many counts of this clonotype. The CDR3 protein is CSVDLTGGTGNTIYF. CDR3 nucleotide sequence: TGCAGCGTTGATTTGACAGGGGGGACTGGAAACACCATATATTTT. The J gene is TRBJ1-3, the V gene TRBV29-1; 9 nucleotides agree with TRBD1. The germline V gene encodes CDR1 SQVTM and CDR2 ANQGSEA. Unmatched junction bases numbered 5, after V lost 3 bases and J lost 2 bases. The CDR3 contains 15 residues.

The CDR3 nucleotides read TGCAGTGCTTTCAGGGACCCGAACACTGAAGCTTTCTTT. Its protein is CSAFRDPNTEAFF. The rearrangement links TRBV20-1 to TRBJ1-1, with TRBD1 as a possible D gene (5 bases). CDR3 length: 13 residues. With 5 bases removed from V and 1 base from J, the gap between germline ends came to 11 bases. Germline lookup yields CDR1 DFQATT and CDR2 SNEGSKA (reference sequence).

The chain recombines TRBV2 with TRBJ2-7, with D possibly TRBD2 on 6 matching bases. The V end was cut by 4 bases, the J end by 1 base, with 17 bases between. CDR3 size: 16 residues. The germline V gene encodes CDR1 SNHLY and CDR2 FYNNEI. The CDR3 bases are TGTGCCAGCAGTGTGGGACTCCTTTTAAATTCCTACGAGCAGTACTTC. It translates to CASSVGLLLNSYEQYF. The complete variable domain, with remaining parts taken from reference TRBV2 and TRBJ2-7, reads EPEVTQTPSHQVTQMGQEVILRCVPISNHLYFYWYRQILGQKVEFLVSFYNNEISEKSEIFDDQFSVERPDGSNFTLKIRSTKLEDSAMYFCASSVGLLLNSYEQYFGPGTRLTVT.